Given below is one T cell receptor beta chain in context. Its specificity is not known. The entry originates in a study of graft-versus-host responses after intestinal transplantation. On the study more broadly: Recipients were all induced with anti-thymocyte globulin, then given tacrolimus and steroids for 3 to 4 years.

Here immunoSEQ multiplex PCR was the method, and the copy in TCRdb shows in-frame clones only, minus some. The data hold tens of thousands of clones, with almost 95% observed a single time. Study-level findings and limits: Maximum circulating GvH clone levels tracked with early post-transplant HvG decreases.

The sample was unstimulated CD4+ T cells sorted from spleen or lymph node cells, taken before transplant. The TCR originated in a human donor who was the organ donor for an intestinal transplant.

This chain's CDR3 is CASSHARGNNEQFF. CDR3 bases: TGTGCCAGCAGCCATGCGCGGGGGAACAATGAGCAGTTCTTC. The V gene is TRBV7-2, the J gene TRBJ2-1; 7 nucleotides match TRBD2. V shed 5 bases, J shed 5 bases, and the junction held 6 bases outside the gene matches. Germline values: CDR1 SGHTA, CDR2 FQGNSA. This CDR3 has 14 residues.